This section outlines one T cell receptor (beta chain) sequence together with its context. Its target is not known. A second about 7 to 12 cycle PCR used barcoded and J-beta primers. Each CDR3 protein gets one entry after TCRdb re-called the 5' RACE reads with MiXCR. The data contain approximately 800,000 distinct CDR3 sequences, more than 45% of them singletons. For every donor, a draw yielded around 9.4 milliliters of peripheral blood. Samples each had at least 5 micrograms of total RNA extracted. The CDR3 is made up of 16 amino acids. V gave up 1 base and J gave up 6 bases; unmatched junction bases: 8. Germline values: CDR1 LNHNV, CDR2 YYDKDF (reference sequence). The entry originates in a study of blood T cells in healthy people across ages. Study results and limitations: The recorded TCR beta diversity per million T cells decreased in a roughly linear manner with age. Unsorted PBMC input precluded a conclusive naive versus antigen-experienced comparison.

The chain uses TRBV15 and TRBJ2-3; 9 bases match TRBD2. This receptor was taken from a man aged 30-40 years in good health. The sample taken for sequencing was blood. The CDR3 spells CATSRGLAGSGDTQYF. Written as DNA, the CDR3 is TGTGCCACCAGCAGAGGTCTAGCGGGATCAGGTGATACGCAGTATTTT.